This T cell receptor beta chain appears in the sequencing data of a study of blood T cell repertoires in COVID-19. Germline trimming cut 5 bases from V and 7 bases from J; bases unmatched to any gene: 6. The length of the CDR3 is 14 residues. CDR1 and CDR2 from the germline V gene are SGHNT and YYREEE (reference sequence). For recovered donors of Cohort 3, there were two negative PCRs, clearance, or symptom resolution. Sequencing was performed with immunoSEQ multiplex PCR; in TCRdb, only in-frame clones are kept and a portion is missing. Seen here are 320,000 or so clones, roughly 87% observed once, and the top ten hold roughly 0.94%.

Material: PBMCs or T cells enriched from blood (not recorded which). The V and J genes are TRBV5-4 and TRBJ1-6; TRBD1 agrees at 7 bases. This clonotype was obtained from a woman aged 25-40 years who had recovered from COVID-19. The CDR3 sequence: CASSLTTGNSPLHF. The CDR3 coding sequence is TGTGCCAGCAGTCTGACGACAGGGAATTCACCCCTCCACTTT.